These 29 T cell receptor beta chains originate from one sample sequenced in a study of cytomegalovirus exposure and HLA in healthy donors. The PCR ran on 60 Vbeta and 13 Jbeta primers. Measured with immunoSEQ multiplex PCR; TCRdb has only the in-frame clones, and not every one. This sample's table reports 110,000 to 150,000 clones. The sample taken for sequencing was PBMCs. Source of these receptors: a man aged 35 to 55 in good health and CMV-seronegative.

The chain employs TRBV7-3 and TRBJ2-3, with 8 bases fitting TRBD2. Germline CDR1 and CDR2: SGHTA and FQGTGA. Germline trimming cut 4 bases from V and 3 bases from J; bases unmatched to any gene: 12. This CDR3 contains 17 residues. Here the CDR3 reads CASSYSGGPARTDTQYF. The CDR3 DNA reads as TGTGCCAGCAGCTACAGCGGGGGCCCGGCGAGGACAGATACGCAGTATTTT.

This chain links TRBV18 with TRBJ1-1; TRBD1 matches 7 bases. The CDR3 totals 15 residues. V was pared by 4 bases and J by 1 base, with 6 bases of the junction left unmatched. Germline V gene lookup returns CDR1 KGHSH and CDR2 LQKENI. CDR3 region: CASSRQGRGNTEAFF. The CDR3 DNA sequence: TGTGCCAGCTCACGACAGGGCCGTGGGAACACTGAAGCTTTCTTT.

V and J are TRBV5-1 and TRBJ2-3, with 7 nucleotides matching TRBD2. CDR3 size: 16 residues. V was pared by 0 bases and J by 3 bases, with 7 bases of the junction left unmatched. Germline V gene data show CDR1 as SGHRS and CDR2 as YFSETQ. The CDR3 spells CASSLASGTVTDTQYF. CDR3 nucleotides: TGCGCCAGCAGCTTGGCCAGCGGGACCGTTACAGATACGCAGTATTTT.

The CDR3 DNA reads TGCGCCAGCAGCTTAGCGGGGACCTCCTACGAGCAGTACTTC. Its translation: CASSLAGTSYEQYF. The chain couples TRBV5-1 to TRBJ2-7; the match to TRBD2 covers 7 bases. The CDR3 is 14 amino acids. Germline CDR1 is SGHRS and CDR2 is YFSETQ. V trimming: 2 bases; J trimming: 0 bases; junction bases outside the gene matches: 2. Full variable domain (missing parts from reference TRBV5-1 and TRBJ2-7): KAGVTQTPRYLIKTRGQQVTLSCSPISGHRSVSWYQQTPGQGLQFLFEYFSETQRNKGNFPGRFSGRQFSNSRSEMNVSTLELGDSALYLCASSLAGTSYEQYFGPGTRLTVT.

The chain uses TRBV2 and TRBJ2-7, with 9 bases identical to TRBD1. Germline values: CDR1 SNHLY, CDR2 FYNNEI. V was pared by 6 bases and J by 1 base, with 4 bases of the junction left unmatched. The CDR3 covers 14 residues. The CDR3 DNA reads TGTGCCAGCAGGGGGGACAGGGCGTCCTACGAGCAGTACTTC. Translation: CASRGDRASYEQYF.

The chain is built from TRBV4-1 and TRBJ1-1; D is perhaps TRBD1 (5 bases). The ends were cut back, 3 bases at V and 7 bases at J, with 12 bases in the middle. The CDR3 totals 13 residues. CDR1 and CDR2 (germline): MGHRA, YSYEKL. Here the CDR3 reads CASSQDPRDEAFF. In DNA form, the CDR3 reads TGCGCCAGCAGCCAGGACCCCAGGGATGAAGCTTTCTTT.

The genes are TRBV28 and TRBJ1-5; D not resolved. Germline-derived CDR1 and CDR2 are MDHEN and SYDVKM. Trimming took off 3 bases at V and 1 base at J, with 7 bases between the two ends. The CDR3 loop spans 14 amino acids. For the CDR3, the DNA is TGTGCCAGCAGTTTGGCCGGGAGCAATCAGCCCCAGCATTTT. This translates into CASSLAGSNQPQHF. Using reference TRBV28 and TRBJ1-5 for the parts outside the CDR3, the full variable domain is DVKVTQSSRYLVKRTGEKVFLECVQDMDHENMFWYRQDPGLGLRLIYFSYDVKMKEKGDIPEGYSVSREKKERFSLILESASTNQTSMYLCASSLAGSNQPQHFGDGTRLSIL.

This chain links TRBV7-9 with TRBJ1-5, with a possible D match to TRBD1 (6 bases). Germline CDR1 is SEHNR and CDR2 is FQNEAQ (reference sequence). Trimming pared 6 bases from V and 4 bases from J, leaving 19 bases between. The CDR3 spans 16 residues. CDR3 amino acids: CASSGTWGPENQPQHF. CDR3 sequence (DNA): TGTGCCAGCAGTGGGACCTGGGGGCCCGAGAATCAGCCCCAGCATTTT.

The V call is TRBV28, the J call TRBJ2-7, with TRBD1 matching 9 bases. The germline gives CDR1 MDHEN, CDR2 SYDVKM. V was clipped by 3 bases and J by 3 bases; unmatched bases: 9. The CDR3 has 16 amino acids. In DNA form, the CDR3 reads TGTGCCAGCAGTTTGAAGGCGGTGACAGGGGGCTACGAGCAGTACTTC. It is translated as CASSLKAVTGGYEQYF.

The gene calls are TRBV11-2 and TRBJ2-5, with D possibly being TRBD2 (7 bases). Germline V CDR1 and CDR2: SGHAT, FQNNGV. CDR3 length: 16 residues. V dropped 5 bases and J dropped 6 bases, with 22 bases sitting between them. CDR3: CASSHIGGASWKTQYF. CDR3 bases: TGTGCCAGCAGCCACATAGGGGGGGCGAGTTGGAAGACCCAGTACTTC.

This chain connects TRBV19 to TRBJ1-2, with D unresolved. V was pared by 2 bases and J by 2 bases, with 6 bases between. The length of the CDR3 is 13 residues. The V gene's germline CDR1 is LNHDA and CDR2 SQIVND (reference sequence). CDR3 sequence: CASSIPGNYGYTF. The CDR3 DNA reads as TGTGCCAGTAGTATACCTGGCAACTATGGCTACACCTTC.

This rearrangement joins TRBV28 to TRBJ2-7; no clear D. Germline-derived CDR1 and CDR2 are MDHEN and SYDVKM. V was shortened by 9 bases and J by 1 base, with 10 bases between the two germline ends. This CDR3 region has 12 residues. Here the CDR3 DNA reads TGTGCCAGTTCTCTTATGTCCTACGAGCAGTACTTC. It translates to CASSLMSYEQYF.

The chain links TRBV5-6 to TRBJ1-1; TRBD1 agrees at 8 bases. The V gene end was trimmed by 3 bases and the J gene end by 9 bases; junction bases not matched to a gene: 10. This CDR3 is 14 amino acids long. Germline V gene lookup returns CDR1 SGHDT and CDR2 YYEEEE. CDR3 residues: CASSYIPGQEKAFF. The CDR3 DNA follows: TGTGCCAGCAGCTATATACCGGGACAGGAAAAAGCTTTCTTT.

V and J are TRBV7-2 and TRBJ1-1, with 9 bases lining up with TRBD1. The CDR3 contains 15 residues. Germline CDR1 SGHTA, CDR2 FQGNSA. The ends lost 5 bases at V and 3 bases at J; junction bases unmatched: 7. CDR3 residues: CASSAGQGWDTEAFF. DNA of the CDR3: TGTGCCAGCAGCGCGGGACAGGGTTGGGACACTGAAGCTTTCTTT.

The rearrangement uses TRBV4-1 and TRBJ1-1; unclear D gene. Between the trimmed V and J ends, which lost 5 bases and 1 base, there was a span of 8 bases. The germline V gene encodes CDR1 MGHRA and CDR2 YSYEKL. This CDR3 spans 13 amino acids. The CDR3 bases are TGCGCCAGCAGCGCTATGCAGAACACTGAAGCTTTCTTT. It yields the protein CASSAMQNTEAFF.

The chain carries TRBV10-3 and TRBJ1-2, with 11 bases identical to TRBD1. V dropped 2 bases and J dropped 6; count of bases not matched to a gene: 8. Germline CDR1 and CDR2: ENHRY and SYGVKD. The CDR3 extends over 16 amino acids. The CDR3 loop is CAISERRGQGVDGYTF. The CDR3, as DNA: TGTGCCATCAGTGAGAGAAGGGGACAGGGGGTGGATGGCTACACCTTC.

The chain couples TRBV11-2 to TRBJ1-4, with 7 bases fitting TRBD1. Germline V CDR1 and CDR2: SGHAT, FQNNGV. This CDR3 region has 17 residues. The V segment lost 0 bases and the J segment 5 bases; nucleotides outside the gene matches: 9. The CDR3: CASSLDRRTGANEKLFF. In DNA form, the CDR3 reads TGTGCCAGCAGCTTAGATCGCCGGACAGGAGCAAATGAAAAACTGTTTTTT.

CDR3 region: CASRVGTYVSGANVLTF. CDR3 in DNA: TGTGCCAGTAGGGTCGGGACATACGTCTCTGGGGCCAACGTCCTGACTTTC. This chain uses TRBV19 with TRBJ2-6, with D tentatively TRBD1 (6 bases). The CDR3 covers 17 residues. V lost 6 bases and J lost 0, with 15 bases in between. The germline V gene has CDR1 LNHDA and CDR2 SQIVND (reference sequence).

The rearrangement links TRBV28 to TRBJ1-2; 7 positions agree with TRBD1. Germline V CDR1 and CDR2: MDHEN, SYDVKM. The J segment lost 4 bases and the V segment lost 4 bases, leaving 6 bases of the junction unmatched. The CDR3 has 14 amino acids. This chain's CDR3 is CASSSRDSAYGYTF. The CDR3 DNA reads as TGTGCCAGCAGTTCCCGGGACAGTGCCTATGGCTACACCTTC.

As DNA, the CDR3 is TGTGCCAGCAGGAGCTCCGGGGAGACCCAGTACTTC. Its protein is CASRSSGETQYF. The chain employs TRBV6-5 and TRBJ2-7; D is unclear. The J call is in doubt because the DNA end fits TRBJ2-5 better. This CDR3 has 12 residues. CDR1 and CDR2 (germline): MNHEY, SVGAGI.

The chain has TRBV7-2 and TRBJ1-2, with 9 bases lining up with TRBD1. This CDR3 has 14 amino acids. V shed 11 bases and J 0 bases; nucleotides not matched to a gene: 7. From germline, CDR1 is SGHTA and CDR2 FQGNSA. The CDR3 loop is CAGQGTHSNYGYTF. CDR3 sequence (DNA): TGTGCCGGACAGGGGACCCATTCTAACTATGGCTACACCTTC.

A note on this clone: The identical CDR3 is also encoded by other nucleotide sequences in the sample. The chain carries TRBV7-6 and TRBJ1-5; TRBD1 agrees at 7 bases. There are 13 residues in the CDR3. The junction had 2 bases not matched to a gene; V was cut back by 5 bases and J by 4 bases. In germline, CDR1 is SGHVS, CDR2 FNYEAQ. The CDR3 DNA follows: TGTGCCAGCAGCAAACAGGGGAATCAGCCCCAGCATTTT. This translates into CASSKQGNQPQHF. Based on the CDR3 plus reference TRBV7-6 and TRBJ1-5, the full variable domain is GAGVSQSPRYKVTKRGQDVALRCDPISGHVSLYWYRQALGQGPEFLTYFNYEAQQDKSGLPNDRFSAERPEGSISTLTIQRTEQRDSAMYRCASSKQGNQPQHFGDGTRLSIL.

CDR3 nucleotides: TGCAGCGCAAAGGACAGTGGCCACGAGCAGTACTTC. Its translation is CSAKDSGHEQYF. The chain employs TRBV29-1 and TRBJ2-7; tentative D call: TRBD1 (6 bases). Between the trimmed V and J ends, which lost 7 bases and 5 bases, there was a span of 15 bases. The CDR3 is 12 residues long. The germline V gene encodes CDR1 SQVTM and CDR2 ANQGSEA.

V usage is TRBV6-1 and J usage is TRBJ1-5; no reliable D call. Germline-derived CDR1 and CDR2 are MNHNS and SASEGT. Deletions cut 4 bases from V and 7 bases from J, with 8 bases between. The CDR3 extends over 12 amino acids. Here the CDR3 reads CASSATSQPQHF. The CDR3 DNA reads TGTGCCAGCAGTGCAACTTCGCAGCCCCAGCATTTT.

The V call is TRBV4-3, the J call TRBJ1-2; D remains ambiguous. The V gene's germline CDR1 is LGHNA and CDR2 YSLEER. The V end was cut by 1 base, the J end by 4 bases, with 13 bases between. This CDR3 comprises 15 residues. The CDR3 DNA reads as TGCGCCAGCAGCCAAGCCCCTGGAGATGTCTATGGCTACACCTTC. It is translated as CASSQAPGDVYGYTF.

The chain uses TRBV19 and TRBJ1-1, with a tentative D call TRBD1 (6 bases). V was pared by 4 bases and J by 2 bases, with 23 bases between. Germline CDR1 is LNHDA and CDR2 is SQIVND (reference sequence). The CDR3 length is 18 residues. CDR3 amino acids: CASSTTGGGRGRNTEAFF. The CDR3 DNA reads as TGTGCCAGTAGTACCACCGGGGGGGGCAGGGGACGTAACACTGAAGCTTTCTTT.

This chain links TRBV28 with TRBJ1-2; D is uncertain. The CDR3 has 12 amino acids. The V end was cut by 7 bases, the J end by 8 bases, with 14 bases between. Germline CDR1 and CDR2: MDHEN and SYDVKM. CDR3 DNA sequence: TGTGCCAGCACCGAAGAGGGTCGAGGCTACACCTTC. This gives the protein CASTEEGRGYTF.

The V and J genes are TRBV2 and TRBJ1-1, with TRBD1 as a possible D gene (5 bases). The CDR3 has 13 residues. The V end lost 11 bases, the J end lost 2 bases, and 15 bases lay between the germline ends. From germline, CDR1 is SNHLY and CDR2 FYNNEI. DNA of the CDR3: TGTGCCGGGGTTGGGGGGAATAACACTGAAGCTTTCTTT. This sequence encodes CAGVGGNNTEAFF.

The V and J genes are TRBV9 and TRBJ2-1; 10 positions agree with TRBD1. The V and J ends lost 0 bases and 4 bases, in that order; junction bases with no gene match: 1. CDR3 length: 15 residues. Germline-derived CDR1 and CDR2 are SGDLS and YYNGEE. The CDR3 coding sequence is TGTGCCAGCAGCGTAGGGACAGGGGGATACAATGAGCAGTTCTTC. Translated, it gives CASSVGTGGYNEQFF.